Reported below is one TCR beta chain. The count of this clone is one. Its cognate antigen has yet to be identified. Base qualities are not provided; no much larger clone lies one nucleotide away. TCRbeta CDR3 regions were amplified from genomic DNA by means of the immunoSEQ Assay, a bias-controlled multiplex PCR. On the authors' methods: Within the assay, amplification of reference gene primers was used to estimate how many nucleated cells each sample contained. To quantify the absolute abundance of each unique TCRbeta CDR3 rearrangement, sequence reads were collapsed and filtered. For each sample, productive Simpson clonality was calculated by taking the square root of Simpson's diversity index across productive rearrangements. TCRdb mirrors the immuneACCESS table, restricted to in-frame sequences. Some clones are absent from its copies; in checked studies, under half trace to an unresolved V gene, and the reason for the others is unknown. For V, J and clone size, that table is used; D and trimming come from the DNA. The sample yields 100,000 or so clones; around 85% were counted once. In total, the top ten clones hold more than 1.5% of the sample.

This record belongs to a study of blood T cell repertoires in COVID-19 (dated by TCRdb to 2019 to 2021). For the wider study: Samples covering the acute and convalescent phases of COVID-19 were provided by collaborators in the United States, Italy and Spain. The prospective study material was composed of cDNA or gDNA derived from T cells, B-cell-depleted T cells, or PBMCs. Deeply sampled blood TCRbeta repertoires from subjects exposed to, actively infected with, or recovered from COVID-19 were included in the dataset. The repertoires were made available in a free public database intended to serve as a resource for research on the immune response to SARS-CoV-2. The samples were drawn from the first 160 participants of the ongoing ImmuneRACE study and from 950 to 1,500 subjects provided by 6 global collaborators. A de-identified subject ID, COVID-19 status, age in years and sex were almost always included in the sample metadata. Where available, HLA class I and class II types were obtained from metadata supplied by the sample provider rather than from assay-based typing. Study-wide findings and limitations: The quantity of clinical and demographic metadata differed by source and by participant and was supplied without curation.

The collaborating institutions used their own protocols to collect whole blood in K2EDTA tubes. Collaborator samples were shipped for TCRbeta analysis as frozen whole blood, isolated PBMCs, or DNA extracted from either sample type. Looking up the germline V gene yields CDR1 LGHNA and CDR2 YSLEER. Trimming costs V 2 bases and J 9 bases, and their ends lie 14 bases apart. The CDR3 contains 14 residues, cysteine and phenylalanine counted. The read is trimmed to its CDR3 DNA, 42 bases read in frame from base 1. The TCR was taken from an older woman with active or convalescent COVID-19. The chain uses TRBV4-3 and TRBJ2-1; perhaps TRBD2 is the D gene, with 7 bases matching. Sequencing was done on a sample of peripheral blood. In nucleotides, the sequence is TGCGCCAGCAGCCAATATGGTGCGGGGGCTGAGCAGTTCTTC. This translates into CASSQYGAGAEQFF.